Described below is a single T cell receptor beta chain sequence and its context. The ends were cut back, 0 bases at V and 0 bases at J, with 9 bases in the middle. Germline CDR1 and CDR2: MNHEY and SVGAGI. The CDR3 runs to 15 residues. The source of the sample is a study of T cell responses to AZD1222 COVID-19 vaccine. Some clones are missing from TCRdb's copy, which holds only in-frame ones; the method was immunoSEQ multiplex PCR. Found here are 110,000 or so clones, 80% to 90% of them singletons; the top ten hold about 8.6%. This sample comprised peripheral blood, obtained on day 0 of AZD1222 vaccination. The chain recombines TRBV6-5 with TRBJ2-7, with D hard to call. The TCR sequence derives from an adult in good health. In DNA form, the CDR3 reads TGTGCCAGCAGTTACTCGATAGTAAGCTCCTACGAGCAGTACTTC. This gives the protein CASSYSIVSSYEQYF.